This is a list of T cell receptor beta chains from one sample in a study of cytomegalovirus exposure and HLA in healthy donors. Here immunoSEQ multiplex PCR was the method, and the copy in TCRdb shows in-frame clones only, minus some. The repertoire has about 160,000 clones, 80% to 85% of them found once; the top ten carry around 0.97%. Source material: PBMCs. These receptors all stem from a girl aged 2-10 years in good health and CMV-seropositive. CDR3s leave out the opening cysteine and the closing phenylalanine or tryptophan. Only some rows state a clone size, as once, few, many or a class for expanded clones.

cdr3_length: 12; v_call: TRBV5-1; clone_size: -; j_call: TRBJ2-7; cdr3_aa: ASSLDPSSYEQY
cdr3_length: 11; v_call: TRBV28; clone_size: -; j_call: TRBJ1-1; cdr3_aa: ASRPNRYAEAF
cdr3_length: 11; v_call: TRBV9; clone_size: -; j_call: TRBJ2-5; cdr3_aa: ASSPRGRKTQY
cdr3_length: 11; v_call: TRBV19; clone_size: -; j_call: TRBJ1-3; cdr3_aa: ASIGGSGNTIY
cdr3_length: 16; v_call: TRBV5-5; clone_size: -; j_call: TRBJ2-1; cdr3_aa: ASSFSRTSGPTDNEQF
cdr3_length: 11; v_call: TRBV5-1; clone_size: -; j_call: TRBJ2-1; cdr3_aa: ASSLTGFDEQF
cdr3_length: 14; v_call: TRBV15; clone_size: -; j_call: TRBJ2-3; cdr3_aa: ATSREFGGNTDTQY
cdr3_length: 12; v_call: TRBV30; clone_size: -; j_call: TRBJ1-5; cdr3_aa: ACRRAGEARPQH
cdr3_length: 12; v_call: TRBV9; clone_size: -; j_call: TRBJ1-2; cdr3_aa: ASSARQGIGGYT
cdr3_length: 12; v_call: TRBV5-6; clone_size: -; j_call: TRBJ2-7; cdr3_aa: ASSLSARANEQY
cdr3_length: 13; v_call: TRBV6-4; clone_size: -; j_call: TRBJ2-1; cdr3_aa: ASSDSTSGSNEQF
cdr3_length: 10; v_call: TRBV7-9; clone_size: -; j_call: TRBJ2-7; cdr3_aa: ASTDRSYEQY
cdr3_length: 11; v_call: TRBV29-1; clone_size: -; j_call: TRBJ2-7; cdr3_aa: SVRSSGRREQY
cdr3_length: 14; v_call: TRBV7-3; clone_size: few; j_call: TRBJ2-2; cdr3_aa: ASSQDSGIGTGELF
cdr3_length: 10; v_call: TRBV6-6; clone_size: -; j_call: TRBJ2-5; cdr3_aa: ASKEGVETQY
cdr3_length: 14; v_call: TRBV11-2; clone_size: -; j_call: TRBJ2-1; cdr3_aa: ASSSLAGGRRNEQF
cdr3_length: 14; v_call: TRBV5-4; clone_size: -; j_call: TRBJ2-2; cdr3_aa: ASSPEGGGFGGELF
cdr3_length: 12; v_call: TRBV2; clone_size: -; j_call: TRBJ1-2; cdr3_aa: ASSERTGLYGYT
cdr3_length: 13; v_call: TRBV6-5; clone_size: once; j_call: TRBJ2-7; cdr3_aa: ASSYSLDSGYEQY
cdr3_length: 12; v_call: TRBV7-9; clone_size: -; j_call: TRBJ2-1; cdr3_aa: ASSLGQINNEQF
cdr3_length: 16; v_call: TRBV7-6; clone_size: -; j_call: TRBJ2-5; cdr3_aa: ASSQLEVGGNIGETQY
cdr3_length: 13; v_call: TRBV4-1; clone_size: -; j_call: TRBJ1-5; cdr3_aa: ASSQVTGSNQPQH
cdr3_length: 9; v_call: TRBV30; clone_size: few; j_call: TRBJ1-2; cdr3_aa: AWYTGFGYT
cdr3_length: 14; v_call: TRBV15; clone_size: once; j_call: TRBJ1-1; cdr3_aa: ATSRAGGKRNTEAF
cdr3_length: 13; v_call: TRBV6-1; clone_size: -; j_call: TRBJ1-2; cdr3_aa: ASSEATGQFYGYT
cdr3_length: 13; v_call: TRBV4-2; clone_size: once; j_call: TRBJ2-5; cdr3_aa: ASSHKREEQETQY
cdr3_length: 11; v_call: TRBV6-5; clone_size: -; j_call: TRBJ2-7; cdr3_aa: ASSYRVTYEQY
cdr3_length: 9; v_call: TRBV18; clone_size: few; j_call: TRBJ1-1; cdr3_aa: ASSRGGEAF
cdr3_length: 12; v_call: TRBV30; clone_size: few; j_call: TRBJ2-1; cdr3_aa: AWSGGRKDGKQF
cdr3_length: 10; v_call: TRBV6-1; clone_size: -; j_call: TRBJ1-5; cdr3_aa: ASQTGSQPQH
cdr3_length: 13; v_call: TRBV18; clone_size: -; j_call: TRBJ1-2; cdr3_aa: ASSPRDRGNYGYT
cdr3_length: 11; v_call: TRBV27; clone_size: -; j_call: TRBJ2-7; cdr3_aa: ASRDRGRDEQY
cdr3_length: 15; v_call: TRBV7-2; clone_size: -; j_call: TRBJ2-3; cdr3_aa: ASSFPKTSGSTDTQY
cdr3_length: 13; v_call: TRBV5-1; clone_size: -; j_call: TRBJ1-2; cdr3_aa: ASSLGQGPNYGYT
cdr3_length: 14; v_call: TRBV5-1; clone_size: -; j_call: TRBJ2-1; cdr3_aa: ASSLGLAGGPRGQF
cdr3_length: 14; v_call: TRBV15; clone_size: -; j_call: TRBJ1-1; cdr3_aa: ATSLGPQGPRTEAF
cdr3_length: 12; v_call: TRBV6-4; clone_size: -; j_call: TRBJ2-2; cdr3_aa: ASSVGAEGGELF
cdr3_length: 13; v_call: TRBV11-2; clone_size: -; j_call: TRBJ2-1; cdr3_aa: ASSPGLAGYNEQF
cdr3_length: 11; v_call: TRBV5-1; clone_size: -; j_call: TRBJ2-5; cdr3_aa: ASSSQTAGEQY
cdr3_length: 12; v_call: TRBV6-4; clone_size: few; j_call: TRBJ2-3; cdr3_aa: ASSGGRATDTQY
cdr3_length: 12; v_call: TRBV7-9; clone_size: -; j_call: TRBJ2-2; cdr3_aa: ASRPYMNTGELF
cdr3_length: 13; v_call: TRBV27; clone_size: -; j_call: TRBJ2-2; cdr3_aa: ASSLSIALTGELF
cdr3_length: 8; v_call: TRBV28; clone_size: -; j_call: TRBJ2-7; cdr3_aa: ATAGYEQY
cdr3_length: 12; v_call: TRBV6-5; clone_size: -; j_call: TRBJ1-5; cdr3_aa: ASSSHRGNQPQH
cdr3_length: 13; v_call: TRBV6-1; clone_size: -; j_call: TRBJ1-3; cdr3_aa: ASSRQAAGGNTIY
cdr3_length: 13; v_call: TRBV2; clone_size: -; j_call: TRBJ1-5; cdr3_aa: ASSYQQGRWQPQH
cdr3_length: 11; v_call: TRBV6-5; clone_size: few; j_call: TRBJ1-1; cdr3_aa: ASSYSRRTEAF
cdr3_length: 12; v_call: TRBV18; clone_size: -; j_call: TRBJ2-1; cdr3_aa: ASSPDRGGNEQF
cdr3_length: 11; v_call: TRBV15; clone_size: -; j_call: TRBJ1-1; cdr3_aa: ATRDRVNTEAF
cdr3_length: 11; v_call: TRBV30; clone_size: -; j_call: TRBJ1-3; cdr3_aa: ASPGSSGNTIY
cdr3_length: 12; v_call: TRBV29-1; clone_size: -; j_call: TRBJ1-1; cdr3_aa: SVDTQGPDTEAF
cdr3_length: 11; v_call: TRBV5-8; clone_size: -; j_call: TRBJ1-1; cdr3_aa: ASSLLGGTEAF
cdr3_length: 13; v_call: TRBV7-9; clone_size: few; j_call: TRBJ1-5; cdr3_aa: ASSITGRPNQPQH
cdr3_length: 12; v_call: TRBV5-6; clone_size: once; j_call: TRBJ2-1; cdr3_aa: ASSFAAANNEQF
cdr3_length: 12; v_call: TRBV28; clone_size: -; j_call: TRBJ1-1; cdr3_aa: ASSLDGLPGEAF
cdr3_length: 15; v_call: TRBV4-1; clone_size: -; j_call: TRBJ2-5; cdr3_aa: ASSQDLTSGKGETQY
cdr3_length: 12; v_call: TRBV5-4; clone_size: -; j_call: TRBJ1-2; cdr3_aa: ASSADSSGAGYT
cdr3_length: 9; v_call: TRBV6-5; clone_size: -; j_call: TRBJ2-7; cdr3_aa: ASSRGYEQY